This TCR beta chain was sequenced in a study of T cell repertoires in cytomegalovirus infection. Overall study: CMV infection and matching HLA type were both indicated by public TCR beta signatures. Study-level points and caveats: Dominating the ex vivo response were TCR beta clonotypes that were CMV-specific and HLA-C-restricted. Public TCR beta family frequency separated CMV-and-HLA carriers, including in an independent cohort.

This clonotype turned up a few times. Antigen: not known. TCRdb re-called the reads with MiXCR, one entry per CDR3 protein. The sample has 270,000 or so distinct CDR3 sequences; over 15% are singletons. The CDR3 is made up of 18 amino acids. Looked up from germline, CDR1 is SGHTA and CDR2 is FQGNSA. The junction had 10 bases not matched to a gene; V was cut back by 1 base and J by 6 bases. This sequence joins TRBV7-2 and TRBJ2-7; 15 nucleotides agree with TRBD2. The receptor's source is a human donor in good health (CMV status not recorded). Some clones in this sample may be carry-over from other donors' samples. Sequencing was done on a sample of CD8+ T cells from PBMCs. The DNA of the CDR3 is TGTGCCAGCAGCTTAGAAGGTTTGGGACTAGCGGGGGGTTTCGAGCAGTACTTC. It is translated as CASSLEGLGLAGGFEQYF.